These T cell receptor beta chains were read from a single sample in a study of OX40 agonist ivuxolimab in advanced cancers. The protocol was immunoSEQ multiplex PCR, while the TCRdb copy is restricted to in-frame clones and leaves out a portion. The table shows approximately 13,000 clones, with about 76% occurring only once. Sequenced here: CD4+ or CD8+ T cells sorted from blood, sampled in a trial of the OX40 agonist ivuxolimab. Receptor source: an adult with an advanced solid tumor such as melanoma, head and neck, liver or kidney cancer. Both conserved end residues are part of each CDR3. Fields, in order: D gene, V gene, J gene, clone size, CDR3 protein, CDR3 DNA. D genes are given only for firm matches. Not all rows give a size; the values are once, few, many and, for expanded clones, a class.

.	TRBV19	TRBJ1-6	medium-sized	CASSIGGSSPLHF	TGTGCCAGTAGTATTGGGGGGAGCTCACCCCTCCACTTT
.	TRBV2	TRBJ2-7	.	CASTDGRLSYEQYF	TGTGCCAGCACCGACGGCCGGCTCTCCTACGAGCAGTACTTC
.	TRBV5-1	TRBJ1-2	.	CASSLSGWGYTF	TGCGCCAGCAGCTTGTCGGGGTGGGGCTACACCTTC
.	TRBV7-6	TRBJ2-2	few	CASSPTGLGTGELFF	TGTGCCAGCAGCCCGACCGGGCTGGGCACCGGGGAGCTGTTTTTT
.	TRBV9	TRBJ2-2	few	CASSSRGEAGELFF	TGTGCCAGCAGCTCCAGGGGGGAGGCCGGGGAGCTGTTTTTT
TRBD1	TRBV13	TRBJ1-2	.	CASGTGINYGYTF	TGTGCCAGCGGGACAGGGATTAACTATGGCTACACCTTC
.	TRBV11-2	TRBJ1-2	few	CASSLGPRGAGYGYTF	TGTGCCAGCAGCTTAGGGCCCAGGGGCGCGGGCTATGGCTACACCTTC
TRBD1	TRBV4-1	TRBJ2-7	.	CASSGGTGYEQYF	TGCGCCAGCAGCGGTGGGACAGGCTACGAGCAGTACTTC
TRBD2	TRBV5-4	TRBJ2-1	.	CASSFWEGEQFF	TGTGCCAGCAGCTTTTGGGAGGGAGAGCAGTTCTTC
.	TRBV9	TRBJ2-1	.	CASSVERGDLRNEQFF	TGTGCCAGCAGCGTAGAAAGAGGGGACCTTAGGAATGAGCAGTTCTTC
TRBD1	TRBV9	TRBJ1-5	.	CASSDGTGNQPQHF	TGTGCCAGCAGCGACGGGACAGGGAATCAGCCCCAGCATTTT
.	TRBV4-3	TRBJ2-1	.	CASSQVGRVGVYRVEQFF	TGCGCCAGCAGCCAAGTCGGCCGGGTCGGGGTTTACAGGGTTGAGCAGTTCTTC
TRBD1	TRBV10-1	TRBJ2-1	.	CASSDQPLGQAVYNEQFF	TGCGCCAGCAGTGATCAACCCCTCGGACAGGCGGTCTACAATGAGCAGTTCTTC
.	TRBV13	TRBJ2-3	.	CASSPTGAPDTQYF	TGTGCCAGCAGCCCAACTGGGGCCCCAGATACGCAGTATTTT
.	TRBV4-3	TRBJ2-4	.	CASSQNSGKNIQYF	TGCGCCAGCAGCCAAAATTCGGGTAAAAACATTCAGTACTTC
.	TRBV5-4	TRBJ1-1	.	CASEGVTEAFF	TGTGCCAGCGAGGGGGTTACTGAAGCTTTCTTT
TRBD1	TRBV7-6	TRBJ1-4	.	CASGTGLNEKLFF	TGTGCCAGCGGGACAGGGCTTAATGAAAAACTGTTTTTT
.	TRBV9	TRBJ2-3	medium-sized	CASSQGGGLTDTQYF	TGTGCCAGCAGCCAGGGGGGCGGGCTCACAGATACGCAGTATTTT
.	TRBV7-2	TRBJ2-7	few	CASSFPPGPTGEQYF	TGTGCCAGCAGCTTCCCTCCGGGACCGACGGGCGAGCAGTACTTC
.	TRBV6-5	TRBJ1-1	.	CASSLTDKNTEAFF	TGTGCCAGCAGTCTCACGGACAAGAACACTGAAGCTTTCTTT
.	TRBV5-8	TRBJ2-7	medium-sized	CASSLKAPAYEQYF	TGTGCCAGCAGCCTGAAGGCTCCAGCCTACGAGCAGTACTTC
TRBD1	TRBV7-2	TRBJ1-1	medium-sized	CASSPGQGNTEAFF	TGTGCCAGCAGCCCCGGACAGGGGAACACTGAAGCTTTCTTT
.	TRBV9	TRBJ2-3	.	CASSRGFGTDTQYF	TGTGCCAGCAGCAGGGGATTTGGGACAGATACGCAGTATTTT
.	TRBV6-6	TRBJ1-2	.	CASSYSLYRNYGYTF	TGTGCCAGCAGTTACTCCTTGTACCGGAACTATGGCTACACCTTC
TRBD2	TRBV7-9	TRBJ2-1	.	CASRLAGGVEQFF	TGTGCCAGCCGACTAGCGGGGGGCGTTGAGCAGTTCTTC
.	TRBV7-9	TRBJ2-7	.	CASSLVTGSSYEQYF	TGTGCCAGCAGCTTAGTAACGGGGAGCTCCTACGAGCAGTACTTC
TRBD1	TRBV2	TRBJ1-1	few	CASNRLSGTGSLNTEAFF	TGTGCCAGCAACCGCTTATCCGGGACAGGGAGCTTGAACACTGAAGCTTTCTTT
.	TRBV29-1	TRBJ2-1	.	CSVPSYNEQFF	TGCAGCGTCCCCTCCTACAATGAGCAGTTCTTC
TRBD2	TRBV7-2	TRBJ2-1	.	CASSLSGLGLADGDEQFF	TGTGCCAGCAGCTTATCCGGACTCGGACTAGCCGACGGGGATGAGCAGTTCTTC
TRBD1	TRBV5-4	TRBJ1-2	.	CASSLQGPDYGYTF	TGTGCCAGCAGCTTACAGGGGCCAGACTATGGCTACACCTTC
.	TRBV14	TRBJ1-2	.	CASSLGGAHYGYTF	TGTGCCAGCAGCCTGGGCGGGGCACATTATGGCTACACCTTC
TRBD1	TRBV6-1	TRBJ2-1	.	CASSDTDRPNEQFF	TGTGCCAGCAGTGATACGGACAGGCCGAATGAGCAGTTCTTC
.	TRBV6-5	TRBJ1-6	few	CASSYGSGGLHF	TGTGCCAGCAGTTACGGCAGTGGTGGGCTCCACTTT
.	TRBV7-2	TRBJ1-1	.	CASSLATAALGEAFF	TGTGCCAGCAGCTTAGCGACCGCGGCTTTAGGGGAAGCTTTCTTT
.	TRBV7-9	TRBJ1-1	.	CASSLAVGTEAFF	TGTGCCAGCAGCTTAGCAGTGGGGACTGAAGCTTTCTTT
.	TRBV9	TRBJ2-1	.	CASSVDSNVSPANEQFF	TGTGCCAGCAGCGTAGATTCCAACGTATCGCCTGCCAATGAGCAGTTCTTC
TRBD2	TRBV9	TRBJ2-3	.	CASSASGTTTDTQYF	TGTGCCAGCAGCGCGTCCGGGACTACCACAGATACGCAGTATTTT
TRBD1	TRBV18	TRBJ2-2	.	CASSSDRGRNTGELFF	TGTGCCAGCTCATCCGACAGGGGGCGCAACACCGGGGAGCTGTTTTTT
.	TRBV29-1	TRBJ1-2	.	CSVDLGFGYTF	TGCAGCGTTGATTTGGGTTTTGGCTACACCTTC
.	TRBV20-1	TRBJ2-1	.	CSAHGGNEQFF	TGCAGTGCTCACGGTGGAAATGAGCAGTTCTTC
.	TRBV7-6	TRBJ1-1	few	CASSLSVRAGTEAFF	TGTGCCAGCAGCTTAAGTGTCAGGGCCGGGACTGAAGCTTTCTTT
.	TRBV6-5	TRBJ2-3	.	CASSEGSDTQYF	TGTGCCAGCAGTGAGGGGTCAGATACGCAGTATTTT
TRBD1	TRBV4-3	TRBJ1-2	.	CASSQELPDRGSNYGYTF	TGCGCCAGCAGCCAAGAACTTCCCGACAGGGGATCTAACTATGGCTACACCTTC
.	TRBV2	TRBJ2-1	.	CASSATSGNEQFF	TGTGCCAGCAGCGCGACTTCTGGCAATGAGCAGTTCTTC
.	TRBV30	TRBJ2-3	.	CAWSPGRGSDTQYF	TGTGCCTGGAGTCCGGGGAGAGGGTCAGATACGCAGTATTTT
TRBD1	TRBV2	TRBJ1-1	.	CASSETGGNTEAFF	TGTGCCAGCAGTGAAACAGGGGGCAACACTGAAGCTTTCTTT
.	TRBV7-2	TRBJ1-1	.	CASSLGSGGEAFF	TGTGCCAGCAGCTTAGGGTCCGGGGGCGAGGCTTTCTTT
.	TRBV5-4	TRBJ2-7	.	CASSPDGTSYEQYF	TGTGCCAGCAGCCCGGACGGAACCTCCTACGAGCAGTACTTC
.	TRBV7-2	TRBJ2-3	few	CASSAGADTQYF	TGTGCCAGCAGCGCGGGGGCCGATACGCAGTATTTT
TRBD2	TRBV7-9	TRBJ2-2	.	CASSRGTITGELFF	TGTGCCAGCAGCCGAGGGACTATCACCGGGGAGCTGTTTTTT